This T cell receptor (beta chain) derives from a study of CD8 T cells in ankylosing spondylitis. General study findings and limits: Matched ankylosing spondylitis synovial fluid reportedly showed significant enrichment of disease-linked clones. Before this, some motif variants had been reported in reactive arthritis synovial fluid and blood. Ankylosing spondylitis blood seemed to carry a telltale TCR beta motif made of fewer than 10 highly homologous variants.

Quantitative 5'-RACE with molecular barcodes generated TCR beta libraries. TCRdb re-called the 5' RACE reads through MiXCR, storing one row per CDR3 protein. The profile shows 150,000 to 200,000 distinct CDR3 sequences, 25% to 35% of them singletons. This clonotype came up many times. Its antigen is unknown. The CDR3 consists of 20 residues. V lost 5 bases and J lost 0; bases outside the gene matches: 17. Germline V gene lookup returns CDR1 SGHVS and CDR2 FQNEAQ. Sample: synovial fluid, either unsorted or a sorted T cell fraction (not recorded which). The clonotype was recovered from a male donor with ankylosing spondylitis. V gene TRBV7-8 combines with J gene TRBJ2-3, with 10 bases identical to TRBD2. The CDR3 region has the DNA TGTGCCAGCAGCAGTCCCGCTGGGCTAGCGGGGGCCCCCAGCACAGATACGCAGTATTTT. Residues: CASSSPAGLAGAPSTDTQYF. Full variable domain (rest looked up from reference TRBV7-8 and TRBJ2-3): GAGVSQSPRYKVAKRGQDVALRCDPISGHVSLFWYQQALGQGPEFLTYFQNEAQLDKSGLPSDRFFAERPEGSVSTLKIQRTQQEDSAVYLCASSSPAGLAGAPSTDTQYFGPGTRLTVL.